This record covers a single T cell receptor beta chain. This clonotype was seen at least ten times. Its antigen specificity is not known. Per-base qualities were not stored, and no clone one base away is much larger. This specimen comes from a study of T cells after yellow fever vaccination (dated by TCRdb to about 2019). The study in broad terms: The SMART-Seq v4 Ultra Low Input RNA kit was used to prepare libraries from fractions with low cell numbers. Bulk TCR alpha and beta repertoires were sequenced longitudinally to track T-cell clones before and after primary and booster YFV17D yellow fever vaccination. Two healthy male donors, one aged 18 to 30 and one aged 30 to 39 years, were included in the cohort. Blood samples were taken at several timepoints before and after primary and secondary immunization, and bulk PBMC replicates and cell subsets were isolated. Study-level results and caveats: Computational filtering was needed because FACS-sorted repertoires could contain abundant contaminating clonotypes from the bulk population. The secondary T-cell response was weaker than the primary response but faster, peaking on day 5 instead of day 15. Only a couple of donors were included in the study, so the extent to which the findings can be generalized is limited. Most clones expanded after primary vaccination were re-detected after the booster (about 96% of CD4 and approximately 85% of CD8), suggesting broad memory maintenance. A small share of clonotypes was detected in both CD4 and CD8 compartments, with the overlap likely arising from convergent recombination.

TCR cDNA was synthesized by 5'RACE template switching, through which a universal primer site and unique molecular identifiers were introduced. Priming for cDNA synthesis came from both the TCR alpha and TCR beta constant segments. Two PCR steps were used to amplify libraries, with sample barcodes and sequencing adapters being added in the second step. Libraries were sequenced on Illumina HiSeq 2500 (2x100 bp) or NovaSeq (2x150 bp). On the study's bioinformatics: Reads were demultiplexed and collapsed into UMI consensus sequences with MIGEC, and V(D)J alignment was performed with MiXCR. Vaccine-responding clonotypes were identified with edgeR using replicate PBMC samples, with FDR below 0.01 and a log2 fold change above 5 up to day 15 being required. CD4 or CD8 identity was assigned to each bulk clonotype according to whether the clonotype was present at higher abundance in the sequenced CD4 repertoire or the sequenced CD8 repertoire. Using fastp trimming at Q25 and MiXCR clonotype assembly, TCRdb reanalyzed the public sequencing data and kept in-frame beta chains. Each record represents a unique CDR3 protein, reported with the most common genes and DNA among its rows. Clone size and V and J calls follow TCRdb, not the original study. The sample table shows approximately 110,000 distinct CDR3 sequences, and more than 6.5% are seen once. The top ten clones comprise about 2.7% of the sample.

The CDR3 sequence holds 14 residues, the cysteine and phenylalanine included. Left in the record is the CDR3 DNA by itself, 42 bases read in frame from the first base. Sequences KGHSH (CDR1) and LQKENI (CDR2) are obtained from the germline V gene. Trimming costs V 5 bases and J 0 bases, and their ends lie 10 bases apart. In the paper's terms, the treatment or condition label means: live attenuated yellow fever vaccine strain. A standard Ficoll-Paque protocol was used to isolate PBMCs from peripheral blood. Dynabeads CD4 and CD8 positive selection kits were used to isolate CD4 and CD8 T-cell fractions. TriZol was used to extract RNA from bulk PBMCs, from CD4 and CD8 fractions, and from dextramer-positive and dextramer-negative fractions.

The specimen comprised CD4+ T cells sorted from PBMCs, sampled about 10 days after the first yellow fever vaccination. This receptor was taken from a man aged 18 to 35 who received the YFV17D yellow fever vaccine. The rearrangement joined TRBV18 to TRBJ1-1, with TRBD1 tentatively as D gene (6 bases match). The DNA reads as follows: TGTGCCAGCTCAAAAGGACAGATGAACACTGAAGCTTTCTTT. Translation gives CASSKGQMNTEAFF.